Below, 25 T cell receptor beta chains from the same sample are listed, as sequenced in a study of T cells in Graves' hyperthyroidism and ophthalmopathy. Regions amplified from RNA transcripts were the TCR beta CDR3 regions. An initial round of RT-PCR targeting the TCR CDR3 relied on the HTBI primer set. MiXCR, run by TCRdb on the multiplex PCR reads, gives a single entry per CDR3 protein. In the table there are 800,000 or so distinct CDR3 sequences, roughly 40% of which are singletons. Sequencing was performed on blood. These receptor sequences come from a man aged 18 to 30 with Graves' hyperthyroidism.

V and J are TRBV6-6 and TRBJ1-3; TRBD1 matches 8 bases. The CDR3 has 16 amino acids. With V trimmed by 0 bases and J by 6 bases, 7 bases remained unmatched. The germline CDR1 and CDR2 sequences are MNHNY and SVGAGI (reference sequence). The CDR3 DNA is TGTGCCAGCAGTTACTCGGTCAGGCAGGGGGCAAACACCATATATTTT. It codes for CASSYSVRQGANTIYF.

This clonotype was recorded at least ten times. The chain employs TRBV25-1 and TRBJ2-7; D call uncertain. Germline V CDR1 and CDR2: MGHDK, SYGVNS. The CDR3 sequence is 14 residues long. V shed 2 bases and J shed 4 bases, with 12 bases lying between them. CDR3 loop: CASSERQTPYEQYF. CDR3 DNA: TGTGCCAGCAGTGAACGGCAAACTCCATACGAGCAGTACTTC.

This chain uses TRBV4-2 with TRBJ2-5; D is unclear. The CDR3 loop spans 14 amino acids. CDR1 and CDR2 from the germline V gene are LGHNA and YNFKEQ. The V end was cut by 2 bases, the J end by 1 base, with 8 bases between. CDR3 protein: CASSQWQVQETQYF. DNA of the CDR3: TGTGCCAGCAGCCAATGGCAGGTCCAAGAGACCCAGTACTTC.

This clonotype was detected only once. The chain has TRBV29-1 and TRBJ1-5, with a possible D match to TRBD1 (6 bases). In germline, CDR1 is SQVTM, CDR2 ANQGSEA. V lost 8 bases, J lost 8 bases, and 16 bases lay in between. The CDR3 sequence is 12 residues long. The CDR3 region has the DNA TGCAGCAGCCAGGGGTGGAGGGAGCCCCAGCATTTT. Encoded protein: CSSQGWREPQHF.

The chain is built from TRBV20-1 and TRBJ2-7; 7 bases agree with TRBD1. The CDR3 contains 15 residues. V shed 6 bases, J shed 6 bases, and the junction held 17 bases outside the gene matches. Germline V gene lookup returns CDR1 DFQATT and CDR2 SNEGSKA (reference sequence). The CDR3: CSAFTTGARNPEQYF. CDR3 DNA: TGCAGTGCCTTCACTACAGGGGCGCGGAACCCCGAGCAGTACTTC.

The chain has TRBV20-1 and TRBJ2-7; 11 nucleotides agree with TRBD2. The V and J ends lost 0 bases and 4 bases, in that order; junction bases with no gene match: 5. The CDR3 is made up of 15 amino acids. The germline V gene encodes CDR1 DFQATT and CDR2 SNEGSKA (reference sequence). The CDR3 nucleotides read TGCAGTGCTAGAGAAATAGCGGGAGGGCCTTACGAGCAGTACTTC. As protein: CSAREIAGGPYEQYF.

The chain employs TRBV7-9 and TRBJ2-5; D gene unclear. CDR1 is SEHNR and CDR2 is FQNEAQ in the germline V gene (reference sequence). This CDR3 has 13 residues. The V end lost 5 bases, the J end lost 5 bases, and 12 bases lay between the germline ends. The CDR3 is CASSGVLLETQYF. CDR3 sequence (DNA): TGTGCCAGCAGCGGTGTCCTACTGGAGACCCAGTACTTC.

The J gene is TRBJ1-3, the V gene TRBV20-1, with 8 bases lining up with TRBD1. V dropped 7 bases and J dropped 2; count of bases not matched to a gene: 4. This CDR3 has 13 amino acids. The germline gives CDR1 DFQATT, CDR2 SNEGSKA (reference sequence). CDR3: CSVTGGAGNTIYF. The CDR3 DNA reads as TGCAGTGTTACAGGGGGGGCTGGAAACACCATATATTTT.

CDR3 region: CASSRVTGLTEAFF. In DNA, the CDR3 is TGTGCCAGCAGCCGAGTGACAGGGCTCACTGAAGCTTTCTTT. J is TRBJ1-1 and V is TRBV7-9; 7 nucleotides line up with TRBD1. Germline V gene sequence: CDR1 SEHNR, CDR2 FQNEAQ (reference sequence). CDR3 length: 14 amino acids. The J segment lost 4 bases and the V segment lost 5 bases, leaving 7 bases of the junction unmatched.

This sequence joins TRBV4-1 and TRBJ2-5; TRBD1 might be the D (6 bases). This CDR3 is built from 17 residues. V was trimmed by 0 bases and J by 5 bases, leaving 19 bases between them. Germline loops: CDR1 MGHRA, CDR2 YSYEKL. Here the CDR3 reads CASSQDMGALGMETQYF. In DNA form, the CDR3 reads TGCGCCAGCAGCCAAGATATGGGGGCCCTAGGTATGGAGACCCAGTACTTC.

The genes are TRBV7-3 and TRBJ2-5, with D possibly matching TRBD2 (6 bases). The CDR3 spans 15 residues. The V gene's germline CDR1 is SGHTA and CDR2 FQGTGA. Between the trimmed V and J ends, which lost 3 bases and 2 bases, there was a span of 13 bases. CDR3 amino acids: CASSFSGRPQETQYF. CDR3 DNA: TGTGCCAGCAGCTTTTCGGGGAGGCCACAAGAGACCCAGTACTTC.

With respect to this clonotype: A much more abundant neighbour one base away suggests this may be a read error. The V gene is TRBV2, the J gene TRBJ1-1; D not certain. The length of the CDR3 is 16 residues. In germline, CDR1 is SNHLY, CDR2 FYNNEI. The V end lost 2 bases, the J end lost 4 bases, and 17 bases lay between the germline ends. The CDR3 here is CASSELRLIKSTEAFF. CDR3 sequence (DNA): TGTGCCAGCAGTGAATTACGGCTCATCAAGAGCACTGAAGCTTTCTTT.

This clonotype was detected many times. In DNA, the CDR3 is TGTGCCACCAGTGGACTAGCGGGCGACACCGGGGAGCTGTTTTTT. It yields the protein CATSGLAGDTGELFF. The gene calls are TRBV24-1 and TRBJ2-2; 10 bases fit TRBD2. The CDR3 consists of 15 residues. V shed 5 bases, J shed 3 bases, and the junction held 2 bases outside the gene matches. Germline CDR1 is KGHDR and CDR2 is SFDVKD.

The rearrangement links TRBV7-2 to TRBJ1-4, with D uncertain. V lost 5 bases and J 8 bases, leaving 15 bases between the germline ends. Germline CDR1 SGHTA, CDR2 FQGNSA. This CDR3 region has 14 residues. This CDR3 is CASSPILGGEKLFF. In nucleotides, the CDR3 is TGTGCCAGCAGCCCGATCCTGGGCGGGGAAAAACTGTTTTTT.

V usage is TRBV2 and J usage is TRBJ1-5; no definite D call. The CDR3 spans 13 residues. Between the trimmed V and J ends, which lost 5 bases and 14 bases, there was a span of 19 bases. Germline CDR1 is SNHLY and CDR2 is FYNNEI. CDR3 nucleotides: TGTGCCAGCAGTTTGGGCCGCCAACTGTACGAGCATTTT. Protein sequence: CASSLGRQLYEHF.

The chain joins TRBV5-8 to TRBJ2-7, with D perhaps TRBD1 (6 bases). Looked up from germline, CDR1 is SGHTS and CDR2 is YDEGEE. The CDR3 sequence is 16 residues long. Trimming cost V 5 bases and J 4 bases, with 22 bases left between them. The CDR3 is CASSLRPNDRFYEQYF. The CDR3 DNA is TGTGCCAGCAGTTTGCGCCCTAACGACAGGTTTTACGAGCAGTACTTC. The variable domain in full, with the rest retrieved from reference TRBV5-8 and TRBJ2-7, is EAGVTQSPTHLIKTRGQQATLRCSPISGHTSVYWYQQALGLGLQFLLWYDEGEERNRGNFPPRFSGRQFPNYSSELNVNALELEDSALYLCASSLRPNDRFYEQYFGPGTRLTVT.

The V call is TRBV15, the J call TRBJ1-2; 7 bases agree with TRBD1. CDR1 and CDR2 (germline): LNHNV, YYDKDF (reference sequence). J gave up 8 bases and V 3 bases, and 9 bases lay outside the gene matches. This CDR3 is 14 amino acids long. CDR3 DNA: TGTGCCACCAGCAGTGACAGGGTCGCGGAGGGCTACACCTTC. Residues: CATSSDRVAEGYTF.

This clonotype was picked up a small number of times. The DNA for the CDR3 is TGTGCCAGCAGTGCACCCGGGCCAGCAAACTACGAGCAGTACTTC. Protein sequence: CASSAPGPANYEQYF. V and J are TRBV6-5 and TRBJ2-7; D remains ambiguous. This CDR3 comprises 15 residues. V was pared by 5 bases and J by 3 bases, with 17 bases between. The germline V gene encodes CDR1 MNHEY and CDR2 SVGAGI.

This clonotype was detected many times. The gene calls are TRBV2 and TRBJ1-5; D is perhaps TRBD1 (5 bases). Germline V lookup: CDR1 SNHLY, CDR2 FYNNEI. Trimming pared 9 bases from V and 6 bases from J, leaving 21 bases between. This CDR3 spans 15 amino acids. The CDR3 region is CASAGARASSQPQHF. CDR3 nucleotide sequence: TGTGCCAGTGCTGGGGCCAGGGCTTCCAGTCAGCCCCAGCATTTT. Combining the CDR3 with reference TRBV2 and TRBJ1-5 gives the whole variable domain EPEVTQTPSHQVTQMGQEVILRCVPISNHLYFYWYRQILGQKVEFLVSFYNNEISEKSEIFDDQFSVERPDGSNFTLKIRSTKLEDSAMYFCASAGARASSQPQHFGDGTRLSIL.

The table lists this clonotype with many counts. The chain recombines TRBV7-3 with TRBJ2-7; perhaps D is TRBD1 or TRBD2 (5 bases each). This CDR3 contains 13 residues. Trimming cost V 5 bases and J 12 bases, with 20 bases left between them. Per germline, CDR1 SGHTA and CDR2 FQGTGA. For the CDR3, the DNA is TGTGCCAGCAGCCCCACCGGGACCGGCGTGTGGTACTTC. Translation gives CASSPTGTGVWYF.

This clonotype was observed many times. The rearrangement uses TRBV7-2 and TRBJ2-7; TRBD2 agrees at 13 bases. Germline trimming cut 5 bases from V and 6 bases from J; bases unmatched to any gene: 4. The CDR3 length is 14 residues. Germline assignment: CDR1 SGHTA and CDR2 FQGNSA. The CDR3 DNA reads TGTGCCAGCAGCCCGTGGACTAGCGGGGGCGAGCAGTACTTC. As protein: CASSPWTSGGEQYF.

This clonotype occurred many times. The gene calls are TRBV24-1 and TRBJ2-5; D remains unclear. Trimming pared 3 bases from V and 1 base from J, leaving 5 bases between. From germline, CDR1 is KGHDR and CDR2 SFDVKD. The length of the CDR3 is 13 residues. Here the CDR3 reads CATSDGSQETQYF. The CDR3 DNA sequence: TGTGCCACCAGTGATGGGTCCCAAGAGACCCAGTACTTC.

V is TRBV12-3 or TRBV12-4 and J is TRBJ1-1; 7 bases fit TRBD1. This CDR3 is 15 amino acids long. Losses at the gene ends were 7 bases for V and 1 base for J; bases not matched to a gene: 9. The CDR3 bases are TGTGCCAGCACCCAGAGACAGGGAAAGAACACTGAAGCTTTCTTT. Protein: CASTQRQGKNTEAFF.

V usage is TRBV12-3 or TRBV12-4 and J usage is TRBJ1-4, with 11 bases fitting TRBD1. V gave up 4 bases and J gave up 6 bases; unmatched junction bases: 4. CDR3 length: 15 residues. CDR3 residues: CASSSPGQGDEKLFF. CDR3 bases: TGTGCCAGCAGTTCCCCGGGACAGGGGGATGAAAAACTGTTTTTT.

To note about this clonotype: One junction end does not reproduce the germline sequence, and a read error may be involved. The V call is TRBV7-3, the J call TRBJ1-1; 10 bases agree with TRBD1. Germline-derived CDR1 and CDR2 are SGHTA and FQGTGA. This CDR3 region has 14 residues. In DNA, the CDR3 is TGTGCCAGCAGTTCCGGGACAGGGGCGACTGAAGCTCCCTTT. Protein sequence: CASSSGTGATEAPF.